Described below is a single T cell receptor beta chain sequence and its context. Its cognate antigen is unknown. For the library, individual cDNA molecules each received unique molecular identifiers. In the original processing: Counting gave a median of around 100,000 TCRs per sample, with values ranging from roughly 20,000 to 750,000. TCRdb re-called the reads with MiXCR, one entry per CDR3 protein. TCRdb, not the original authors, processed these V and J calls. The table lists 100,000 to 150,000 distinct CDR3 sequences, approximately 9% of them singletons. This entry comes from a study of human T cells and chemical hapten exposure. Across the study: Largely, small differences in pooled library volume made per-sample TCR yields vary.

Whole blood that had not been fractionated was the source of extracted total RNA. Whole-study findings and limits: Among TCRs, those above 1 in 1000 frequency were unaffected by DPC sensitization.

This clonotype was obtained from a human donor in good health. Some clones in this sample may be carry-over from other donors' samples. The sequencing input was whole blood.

CDR3 amino acids: CASSYREGDTQYF. The CDR3 nucleotides are TGTGCCAGCAGTTACAGAGAAGGAGATACGCAGTATTTT. The chain employs TRBV2 and TRBJ2-3; the D is unclear. Trimming removed 5 bases at V and 5 bases at J, with 11 bases between. This CDR3 has 13 residues. Germline lookup yields CDR1 SNHLY and CDR2 FYNNEI.